The source of this TCR beta chain is a study of blood T cell repertoires in COVID-19. Study information: Sample material is recorded as cDNA or gDNA derived from T cells, B-cell-depleted T cells, or PBMCs.

Sequenced by immunoSEQ multiplex PCR; TCRdb stores in-frame clones only, minus some. The table lists around 350,000 clones, 85% to 90% of them singletons. There are 15 residues in the CDR3. Trimming cost V 2 bases and J 4 bases; bases outside gene matches: 8. Germline V gives CDR1 MDHEN, CDR2 SYDVKM. Material: peripheral blood. This clonotype was obtained from a human donor in a cohort sampled during active COVID-19. The chain has TRBV28 and TRBJ2-7; 7 nucleotides line up with TRBD1. The CDR3 sequence: CASSLNTGAGYEQYF. Here the CDR3 DNA reads TGTGCCAGCAGTTTAAATACAGGGGCAGGGTACGAGCAGTACTTC.